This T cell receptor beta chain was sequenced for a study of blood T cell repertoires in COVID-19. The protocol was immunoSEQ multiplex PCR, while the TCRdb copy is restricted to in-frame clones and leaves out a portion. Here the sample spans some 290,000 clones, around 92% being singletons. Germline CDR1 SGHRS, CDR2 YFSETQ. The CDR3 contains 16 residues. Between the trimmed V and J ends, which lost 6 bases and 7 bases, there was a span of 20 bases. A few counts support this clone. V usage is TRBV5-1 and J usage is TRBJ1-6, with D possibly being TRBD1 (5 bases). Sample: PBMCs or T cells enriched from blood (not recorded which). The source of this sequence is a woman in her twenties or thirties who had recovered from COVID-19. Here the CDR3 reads CASTQRGRVWNSPLHF. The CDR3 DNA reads TGCGCCAGCACCCAAAGGGGTAGGGTTTGGAATTCACCCCTCCACTTT.